Here is one T cell receptor (beta chain) with its context. The data were taken from a study of blood T cell repertoires in COVID-19. On the study more broadly: The United States, Italy and Spain were the sources of the acute and convalescent COVID-19 samples. PBMCs, B-cell-depleted T cells, or T cells were the source of the cDNA or gDNA that made up the material.

CDR1 and CDR2 (germline): SGHTA, FQGTGA. The CDR3 length is 14 residues. The ends lost 8 bases at V and 6 bases at J; junction bases unmatched: 7. The data were produced by immunoSEQ multiplex PCR, yet TCRdb's version contains in-frame clones alone and is incomplete. This table holds roughly 160,000 clones, about 90% found once. Donors of Cohort 3 who recovered were those that had two negative PCRs, clearance, or symptom resolution. The clonotype was recovered from a woman aged 45-60 years who had recovered from COVID-19. The rearrangement uses TRBV7-3 and TRBJ1-5, with TRBD1 matching over 10 bases. The sample was PBMCs or T cells enriched from blood (not recorded which). DNA for the CDR3: TGTGCCAGCGGGAAAGGGACAGGGGTTCAGCCCCAGCATTTT. Protein sequence: CASGKGTGVQPQHF.